One and the same sample provided the 26 T cell receptor beta chains below, sequenced in a study of T cell responses to AZD1222 COVID-19 vaccine. The assay was immunoSEQ multiplex PCR, and TCRdb's table has in-frame clones only and misses some. Among under 110,000 clones, roughly 84% were seen once, and the ten largest hold about 1.4%. The starting material was peripheral blood, obtained on day 0 of AZD1222 vaccination. The receptors derive from an adult in good health.

Here the CDR3 reads CASSLSGPRAQYF. CDR3 DNA sequence: TGTGCCAGCAGTTTATCGGGCCCTCGGGCCCAGTACTTC. The gene calls are TRBV28 and TRBJ2-5, with D hard to call. The CDR3 length is 13 residues. Germline-derived CDR1 and CDR2 are MDHEN and SYDVKM. V was trimmed by 1 base and J by 9 bases, leaving 12 bases between them.

The chain employs TRBV7-2 and TRBJ1-1; TRBD1 might be the D (5 bases). The CDR3 covers 14 residues. Germline CDR1 reads SGHTA; CDR2 reads FQGNSA. The germline V and J ends were trimmed by 6 bases and 0 bases, with 11 bases remaining between them. The CDR3 DNA reads as TGTGCCAGCAGACTCGGGACGGTGAACACTGAAGCTTTCTTT. It specifies CASRLGTVNTEAFF.

The chain uses TRBV27 and TRBJ1-1; the D is unclear. CDR3 length equals 15 residues. V was clipped by 4 bases and J by 7 bases, with 19 bases between them. CDR1 is MNHEY, CDR2 SMNVEV, per germline (reference sequence). The DNA for the CDR3 is TGTGCCAGCAGTTCTCTATCTAGCAGAAGTAATGAAGCTTTCTTT. Residues: CASSSLSSRSNEAFF.

This clone was picked up a small number of times. The gene calls are TRBV6-4 and TRBJ2-1; TRBD2 aligns across 12 bases. V lost 4 bases and J lost 8; bases outside the gene matches: 3. This CDR3 comprises 14 residues. CDR1 MRHNA and CDR2 SNTAGT come from the germline V gene. The CDR3 bases are TGTGCCAGCAGTGTACTAGCGGGAGGAGATGAGCAGTTCTTC. This sequence encodes CASSVLAGGDEQFF.

The gene calls are TRBV27 and TRBJ2-5; 12 positions match TRBD1. After removal of 2 bases from V and 4 bases from J, the junction contained 2 bases not matched to a gene. The CDR3 is 15 residues long. Per the germline V gene, CDR1 is MNHEY and CDR2 is SMNVEV (reference sequence). CDR3 nucleotide sequence: TGTGCCAGCAGTTTACGGGACAGGGGGCGAGAGACCCAGTACTTC. It yields the protein CASSLRDRGRETQYF.

The DNA for the CDR3 is TGTGCCAGCAGTTTATCTGTTGGGGCAGGGTTTGCCTACGAGCAGTACTTC. It codes for CASSLSVGAGFAYEQYF. The genes are TRBV28 and TRBJ2-7; TRBD1 is a possible D gene (5 bases). From germline, CDR1 is MDHEN and CDR2 SYDVKM. This CDR3 region has 17 residues. Trimming removed 1 base from V and 2 bases from J, with 18 bases in between.

V and J are TRBV3-1 (or the pseudogene TRBV3-2) and TRBJ2-7, with 11 bases lining up with TRBD2. This CDR3 has 16 amino acids. From germline, CDR1 is LGHDT and CDR2 YNNKEL (reference sequence). V shed 3 bases and J 0 bases; nucleotides not matched to a gene: 4. CDR3 sequence reads: CASSHTGTSGSYEQYF. The CDR3 DNA reads TGTGCCAGCAGCCATACCGGGACTAGCGGCTCCTACGAGCAGTACTTC.

The rearrangement joins TRBV11-2 to TRBJ1-2, with 7 nucleotides matching TRBD1. The CDR3 has 15 amino acids. With 4 bases clipped from V and 8 bases from J, the junction kept 13 bases outside the gene matches. CDR1 and CDR2 from the germline V gene are SGHAT and FQNNGV. CDR3 residues: CASSSRGQPRKGYTF. CDR3 bases: TGTGCCAGCAGCTCAAGGGGACAGCCCAGAAAAGGCTACACCTTC.

This clone was seen just once. The chain carries TRBV28 and TRBJ2-7; D may be TRBD1 (5 bases). Trimming stripped 4 bases from V and 2 bases from J, with 15 bases between. This CDR3 region has 15 residues. CDR1 is MDHEN and CDR2 is SYDVKM in the germline V gene. Here the CDR3 DNA reads TGTGCCAGCAGTTCCCGACAGACTTCCCCCTACGAGCAGTACTTC. This gives the protein CASSSRQTSPYEQYF.

The rearrangement uses TRBV15 and TRBJ2-3; no firm D call. CDR1 is LNHNV and CDR2 is YYDKDF in the germline V gene (reference sequence). This CDR3 region has 14 residues. The V end was cut by 0 bases, the J end by 5 bases, with 9 bases between. The CDR3 sequence is CATSRDIAEDTQYF. CDR3 in DNA: TGTGCCACCAGCAGAGATATAGCCGAAGATACGCAGTATTTT.

V is TRBV28 and J is TRBJ2-7; D call uncertain. The germline V and J ends were trimmed by 1 base and 2 bases, with 12 bases remaining between them. The CDR3 consists of 15 residues. The germline V gene has CDR1 MDHEN and CDR2 SYDVKM. CDR3: CASSLSVSLTYEQYF. The CDR3 nucleotides read TGTGCCAGCAGTTTATCAGTCTCCCTCACCTACGAGCAGTACTTC.

The genes are TRBV7-9 and TRBJ2-1; D might be TRBD1 or TRBD2, each matching 5 bases. V lost 4 bases and J lost 3, with 16 bases in between. The germline gives CDR1 SEHNR, CDR2 FQNEAQ (reference sequence). The CDR3 has 16 residues. CDR3 DNA sequence: TGTGCCAGCAGCTGGCATTTGGGGGTAGGCTACAATGAGCAGTTCTTC. Translated: CASSWHLGVGYNEQFF.

This rearrangement joins TRBV2 to TRBJ1-6, with a possible D match to TRBD1 (6 bases). V gave up 5 bases and J gave up 7 bases, with 9 bases separating them. This CDR3 is 13 amino acids long. CDR1 and CDR2 from the germline V gene are SNHLY and FYNNEI. CDR3 in amino acids: CASSPQGNSPLHF. CDR3 nucleotide sequence: TGTGCCAGCAGTCCCCAGGGGAATTCACCCCTCCACTTT.

The J gene is TRBJ2-6, the V gene TRBV27; no reliable D call. V gave up 3 bases and J gave up 3 bases, with 0 bases separating them. This CDR3 comprises 12 residues. Germline-derived CDR1 and CDR2 are MNHEY and SMNVEV (reference sequence). The DNA of the CDR3 is TGTGCCAGCAGTTTTGGGGCCAACGTCCTGACTTTC. This codes for CASSFGANVLTF.

This chain joins TRBV27 and TRBJ2-7; TRBD2 matches at 12 bases. The CDR3 runs to 15 residues. Germline V gene sequence: CDR1 MNHEY, CDR2 SMNVEV (reference sequence). V lost 7 bases to trimming and J lost 3 bases; unmatched junction nucleotides: 7. CDR3 DNA sequence: TGTGCCAGCACCTGGGGGACTAGCGGGCTCTACGAGCAGTACTTC. It encodes CASTWGTSGLYEQYF.

The V and J genes are TRBV19 and TRBJ1-5; maybe TRBD1 (6 bases). This CDR3 contains 17 residues. The germline V gene encodes CDR1 LNHDA and CDR2 SQIVND (reference sequence). V dropped 7 bases and J dropped 1 base, with 20 bases sitting between them. The CDR3 DNA is TGTGCCAGTATTGCACAATCCAGGGGAGTGAGCAATCAGCCCCAGCATTTT. The encoded protein is CASIAQSRGVSNQPQHF. Full variable domain (remainder filled in from reference TRBV19 and TRBJ1-5): DGGITQSPKYLFRKEGQNVTLSCEQNLNHDAMYWYRQDPGQGLRLIYYSQIVNDFQKGDIAEGYSVSREKKESFPLTVTSAQKNPTAFYLCASIAQSRGVSNQPQHFGDGTRLSIL.

CDR3 nucleotides: TGTGCCAGCAGCTTAGGCGCTAGCACAGATACGCAGTATTTT. It translates to CASSLGASTDTQYF. The chain carries TRBV7-3 and TRBJ2-3; D is uncertain. V was cut by 2 bases and J by 0 bases, with 6 bases left in between. This CDR3 spans 14 amino acids. Germline lookup yields CDR1 SGHTA and CDR2 FQGTGA.

The rearrangement uses TRBV28 and TRBJ2-6, with TRBD2 identical over 10 bases. Germline trimming cut 1 base from V and 3 bases from J; bases unmatched to any gene: 9. Germline V gene sequence: CDR1 MDHEN, CDR2 SYDVKM. This CDR3 has 19 amino acids. CDR3 residues: CASSLSELAGEYGANVLTF. DNA of the CDR3: TGTGCCAGCAGTTTATCTGAGCTAGCGGGAGAATATGGGGCCAACGTCCTGACTTTC. Together with reference TRBV28 and TRBJ2-6, the CDR3 gives the full variable domain: DVKVTQSSRYLVKRTGEKVFLECVQDMDHENMFWYRQDPGLGLRLIYFSYDVKMKEKGDIPEGYSVSREKKERFSLILESASTNQTSMYLCASSLSELAGEYGANVLTFGAGSRLTVL.

The V gene is TRBV4-2, the J gene TRBJ1-1, with D perhaps TRBD1 (5 bases). The ends were cut back, 1 base at V and 6 bases at J, with 9 bases in the middle. This CDR3 has 13 amino acids. In germline, CDR1 is LGHNA, CDR2 YNFKEQ. The CDR3: CASSQVRDAEAFF. CDR3 in DNA: TGTGCCAGCAGCCAAGTCAGGGACGCTGAAGCTTTCTTT.

This chain connects TRBV5-4 to TRBJ1-5; 9 nucleotides match TRBD1. Germline V gene lookup returns CDR1 SGHNT and CDR2 YYREEE (reference sequence). This CDR3 has 16 residues. The V segment lost 7 bases and the J segment 0 bases; nucleotides outside the gene matches: 8. Here the CDR3 DNA reads TGTGCCAGCGAAAGACAGGGGGATTATAGCAATCAGCCCCAGCATTTT. Translation gives CASERQGDYSNQPQHF.

The V call is TRBV18, the J call TRBJ1-3; a possible D gene is TRBD1 (6 bases). CDR1 is KGHSH and CDR2 is LQKENI in the germline V gene. The CDR3 contains 15 residues. Trimming shortened V by 6 bases and J by 3 bases, and 15 bases separated the two germline ends. The CDR3 region is CASSPQQGGGNTIYF. The DNA of the CDR3 is TGTGCCAGCTCCCCTCAACAGGGTGGTGGAAACACCATATATTTT. The complete variable domain, with remaining parts taken from reference TRBV18 and TRBJ1-3, reads NAGVMQNPRHLVRRRGQEARLRCSPMKGHSHVYWYRQLPEEGLKFMVYLQKENIIDESGMPKERFSAEFPKEGPSILRIQQVVRGDSAAYFCASSPQQGGGNTIYFGEGSWLTVV.

The chain joins TRBV19 to TRBJ1-1; 7 positions agree with TRBD1. V was pared by 8 bases and J by 5 bases, with 11 bases of the junction left unmatched. Germline V gene sequence: CDR1 LNHDA, CDR2 SQIVND (reference sequence). The CDR3 is made up of 14 amino acids. CDR3 sequence reads: CASLLLGTATEAFF. CDR3 nucleotide sequence: TGTGCCAGTCTCTTACTGGGGACAGCAACTGAAGCTTTCTTT.

V usage is TRBV28 and J usage is TRBJ2-1; maybe TRBD2 (6 bases). Trimming removed 7 bases from V and 8 bases from J, with 9 bases in between. This CDR3 contains 11 residues. The germline gives CDR1 MDHEN, CDR2 SYDVKM. The CDR3 DNA reads TGTGCCAGCAAGGGCGGGGATGAGCAGTTCTTC. This gives the protein CASKGGDEQFF.

The chain carries TRBV19 and TRBJ2-1; D may be TRBD1 (6 bases). Per the germline V gene, CDR1 is LNHDA and CDR2 is SQIVND (reference sequence). This CDR3 contains 14 residues. Trimming took 3 bases from V and 6 from J, leaving 12 bases between them. DNA of the CDR3: TGTGCCAGTAGTATGGGGGCCCTCGCCAATGAGCAGTTCTTC. This translates into CASSMGALANEQFF.

This rearrangement joins TRBV29-1 to TRBJ2-3; perhaps TRBD2 as D (6 bases). The V end lost 5 bases, the J end lost 0 bases, and 9 bases lay between the germline ends. Germline CDR1 SQVTM, CDR2 ANQGSEA. This CDR3 spans 13 amino acids. The DNA for the CDR3 is TGCAGCGTTCGGGGGAGAAGCACAGATACGCAGTATTTT. It encodes CSVRGRSTDTQYF.

The count of this clone is one. The chain couples TRBV6-2 or TRBV6-3 to TRBJ2-7; no definite D call. V was shortened by 4 bases and J by 0 bases, with 13 bases between the two germline ends. This CDR3 is built from 15 residues. Germline CDR1 and CDR2: MNHEY and SVGEGT. The CDR3 sequence: CASSFPHLTSYEQYF. As DNA, the CDR3 is TGTGCCAGCAGTTTCCCCCACCTGACCTCCTACGAGCAGTACTTC.